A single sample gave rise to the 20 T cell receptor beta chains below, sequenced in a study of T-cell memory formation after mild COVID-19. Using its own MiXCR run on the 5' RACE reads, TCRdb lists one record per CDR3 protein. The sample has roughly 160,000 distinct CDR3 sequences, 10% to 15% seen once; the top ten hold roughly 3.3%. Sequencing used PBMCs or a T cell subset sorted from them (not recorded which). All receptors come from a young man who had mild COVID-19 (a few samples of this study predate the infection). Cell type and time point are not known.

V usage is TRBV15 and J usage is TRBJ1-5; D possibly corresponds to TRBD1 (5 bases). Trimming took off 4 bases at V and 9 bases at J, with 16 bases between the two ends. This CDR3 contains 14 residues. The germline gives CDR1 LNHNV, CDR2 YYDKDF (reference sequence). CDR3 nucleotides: TGTGCCACCAGCACCGAGGGACGATCGTTGCCCCAGCATTTT. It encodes CATSTEGRSLPQHF.

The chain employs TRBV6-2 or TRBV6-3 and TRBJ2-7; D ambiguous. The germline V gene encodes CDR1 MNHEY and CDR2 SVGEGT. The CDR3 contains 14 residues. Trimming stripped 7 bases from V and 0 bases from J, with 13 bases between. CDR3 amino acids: CASKLTPSSYEQYV. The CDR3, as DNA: TGTGCCAGCAAATTAACCCCCAGCTCCTACGAGCAGTACGTC.

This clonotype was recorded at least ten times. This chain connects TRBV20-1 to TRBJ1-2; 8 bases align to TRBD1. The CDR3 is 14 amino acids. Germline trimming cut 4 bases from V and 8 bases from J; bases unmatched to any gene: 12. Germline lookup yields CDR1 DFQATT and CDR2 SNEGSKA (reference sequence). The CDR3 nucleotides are TGCAGTGCTACCAGCCCGACAGGGGAAATGGGCTACACCTTC. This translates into CSATSPTGEMGYTF.

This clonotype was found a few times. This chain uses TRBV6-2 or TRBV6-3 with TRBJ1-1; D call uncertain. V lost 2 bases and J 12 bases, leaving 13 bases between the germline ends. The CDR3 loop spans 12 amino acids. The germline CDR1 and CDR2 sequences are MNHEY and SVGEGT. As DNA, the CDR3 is TGTGCCAGCAGTTACGCCCGGGCCAACCCTTTCTTT. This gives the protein CASSYARANPFF.

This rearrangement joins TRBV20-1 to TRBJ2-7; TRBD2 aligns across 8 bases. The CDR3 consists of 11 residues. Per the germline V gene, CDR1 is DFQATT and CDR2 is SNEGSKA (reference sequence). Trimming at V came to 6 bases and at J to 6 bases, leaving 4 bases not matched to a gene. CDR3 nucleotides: TGCAGTGCCAGCCGGGGGGGCGAGCAGTACTTC. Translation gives CSASRGGEQYF.

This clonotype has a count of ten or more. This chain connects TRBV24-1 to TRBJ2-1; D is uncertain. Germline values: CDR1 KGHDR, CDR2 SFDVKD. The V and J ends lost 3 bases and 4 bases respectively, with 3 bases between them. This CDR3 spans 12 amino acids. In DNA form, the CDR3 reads TGTGCCACCAGTGATGAGTACAATGAGCAGTTCTTC. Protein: CATSDEYNEQFF.

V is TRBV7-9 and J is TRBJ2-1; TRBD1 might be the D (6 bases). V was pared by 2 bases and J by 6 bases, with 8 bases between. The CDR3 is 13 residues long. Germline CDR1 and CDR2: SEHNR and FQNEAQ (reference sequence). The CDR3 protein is CASSLQGGNEQFF. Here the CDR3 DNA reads TGTGCCAGCAGCTTACAAGGGGGCAATGAGCAGTTCTTC.

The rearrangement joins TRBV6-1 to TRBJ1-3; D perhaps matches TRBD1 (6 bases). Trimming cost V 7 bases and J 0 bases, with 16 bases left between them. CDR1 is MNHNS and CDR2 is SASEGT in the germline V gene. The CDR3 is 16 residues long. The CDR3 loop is CASKAQGSFSGNTIYF. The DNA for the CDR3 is TGTGCCAGCAAGGCACAGGGCTCCTTCTCTGGAAACACCATATATTTT.

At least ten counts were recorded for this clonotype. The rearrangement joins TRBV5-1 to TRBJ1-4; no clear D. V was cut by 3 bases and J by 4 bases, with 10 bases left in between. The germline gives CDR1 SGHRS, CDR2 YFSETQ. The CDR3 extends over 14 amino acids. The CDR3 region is CASSSGAYNEKLFF. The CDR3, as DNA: TGCGCCAGCAGCTCGGGAGCCTATAATGAAAAACTGTTTTTT.

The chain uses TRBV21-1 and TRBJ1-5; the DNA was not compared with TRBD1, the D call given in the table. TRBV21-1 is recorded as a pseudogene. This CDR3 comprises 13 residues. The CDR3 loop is CASTGQDGQPQHF. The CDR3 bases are TGTGCCAGCACGGGACAGGACGGTCAGCCCCAGCATTTT.

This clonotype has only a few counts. The CDR3 sequence is CASSSLTAGGGSPLHF. The DNA of the CDR3 is TGTGCCAGCAGCTCCCTGACCGCAGGAGGAGGGTCACCCCTCCACTTT. The chain recombines TRBV12-3 or TRBV12-4 with TRBJ1-6; D gene ambiguous. The CDR3 has 16 residues. Deletions cut 6 bases from V and 10 bases from J, with 22 bases between.

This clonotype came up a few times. CDR3: CSALLAAETQYF. CDR3 DNA: TGCAGCGCCCTACTAGCGGCAGAGACCCAGTACTTC. The chain combines TRBV29-1 with TRBJ2-5; 8 positions agree with TRBD2. The CDR3 is 12 amino acids. Germline-derived CDR1 and CDR2 are SQVTM and ANQGSEA. The V and J ends lost 7 bases and 4 bases, in that order; junction bases with no gene match: 5.

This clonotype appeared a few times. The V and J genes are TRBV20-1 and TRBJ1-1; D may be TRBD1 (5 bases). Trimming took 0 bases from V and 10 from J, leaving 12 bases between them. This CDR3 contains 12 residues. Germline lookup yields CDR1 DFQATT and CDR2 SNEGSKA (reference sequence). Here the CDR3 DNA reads TGCAGTGCTAGAGATGGGACGCCCGGAGCTTTCTTT. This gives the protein CSARDGTPGAFF.

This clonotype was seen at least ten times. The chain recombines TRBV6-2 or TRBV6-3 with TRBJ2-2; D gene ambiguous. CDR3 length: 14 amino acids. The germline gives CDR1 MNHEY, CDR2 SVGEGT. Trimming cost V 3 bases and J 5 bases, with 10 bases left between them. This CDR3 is CASSYWLGTGELFF. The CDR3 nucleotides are TGTGCCAGCAGTTATTGGTTGGGTACCGGGGAGCTGTTTTTT.

The CDR3 bases are TGCAGTGCTAGTATCCCGGGGAACACTGAAGCTTTCTTT. This sequence encodes CSASIPGNTEAFF. The chain couples TRBV20-1 to TRBJ1-1; D is unclear. CDR1 is DFQATT and CDR2 is SNEGSKA in the germline V gene (reference sequence). The CDR3 contains 13 residues. Trimming took 3 bases from V and 1 from J, leaving 9 bases between them.

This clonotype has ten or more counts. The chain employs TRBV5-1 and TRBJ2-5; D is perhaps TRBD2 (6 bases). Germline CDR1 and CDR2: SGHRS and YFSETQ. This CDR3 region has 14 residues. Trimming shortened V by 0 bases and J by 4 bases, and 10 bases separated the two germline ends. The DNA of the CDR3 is TGCGCCAGCAGCTTGGCCCCCGGGGGAGAGACCCAGTACTTC. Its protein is CASSLAPGGETQYF. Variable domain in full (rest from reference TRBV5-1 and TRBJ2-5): KAGVTQTPRYLIKTRGQQVTLSCSPISGHRSVSWYQQTPGQGLQFLFEYFSETQRNKGNFPGRFSGRQFSNSRSEMNVSTLELGDSALYLCASSLAPGGETQYFGPGTRLLVL.

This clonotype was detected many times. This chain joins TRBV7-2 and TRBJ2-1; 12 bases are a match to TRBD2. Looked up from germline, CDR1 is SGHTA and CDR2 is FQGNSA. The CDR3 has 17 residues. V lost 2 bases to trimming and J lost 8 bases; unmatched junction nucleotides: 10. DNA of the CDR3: TGTGCCAGCAGCTTATCAGTTCTAGCGGGGGGGCGCGATGAGCAGTTCTTC. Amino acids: CASSLSVLAGGRDEQFF.

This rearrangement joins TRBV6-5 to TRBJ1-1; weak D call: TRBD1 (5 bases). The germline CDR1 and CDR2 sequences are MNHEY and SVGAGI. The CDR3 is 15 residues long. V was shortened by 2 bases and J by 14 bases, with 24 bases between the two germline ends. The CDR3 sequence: CASSYADHRDPVLFF. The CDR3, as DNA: TGTGCCAGCAGTTACGCCGATCACCGGGACCCGGTCCTGTTCTTT.

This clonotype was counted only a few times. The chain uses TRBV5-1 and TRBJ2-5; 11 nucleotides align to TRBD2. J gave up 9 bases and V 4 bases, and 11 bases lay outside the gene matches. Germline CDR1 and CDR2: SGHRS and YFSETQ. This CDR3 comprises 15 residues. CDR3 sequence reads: CASSDGTSGPRAQYF. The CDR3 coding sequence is TGCGCCAGCAGCGATGGGACTAGCGGTCCGAGGGCCCAGTACTTC.

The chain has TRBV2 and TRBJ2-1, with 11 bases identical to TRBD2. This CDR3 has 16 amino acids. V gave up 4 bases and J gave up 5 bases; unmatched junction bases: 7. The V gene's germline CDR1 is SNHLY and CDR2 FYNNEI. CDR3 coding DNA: TGTGCCAGCAGTGGCTTAGTAGCGGGGGGGGACAATGAGCAGTTCTTC. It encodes CASSGLVAGGDNEQFF.